One T cell receptor beta chain is described in this entry. Profiling relied on immunoSEQ multiplex PCR, and the TCRdb table lists in-frame clones only, not all of them. The specimen's table records 150,000 or so clones. The data stem from a study of T cell responses to AZD1222 COVID-19 vaccine. There are 16 residues in the CDR3. The clonotype originates from an adult in good health. V usage is TRBV1 and J usage is TRBJ2-1; TRBD2, the table's D call, lacks a check against the DNA. TRBV1 is labeled a pseudogene. Sequencing input: peripheral blood. As DNA, the CDR3 is TGCACCAGCAGCCAACTCGGGGGGGCTTCCTACAATGAGCAGTTCTTC. This codes for CTSSQLGGASYNEQFF.